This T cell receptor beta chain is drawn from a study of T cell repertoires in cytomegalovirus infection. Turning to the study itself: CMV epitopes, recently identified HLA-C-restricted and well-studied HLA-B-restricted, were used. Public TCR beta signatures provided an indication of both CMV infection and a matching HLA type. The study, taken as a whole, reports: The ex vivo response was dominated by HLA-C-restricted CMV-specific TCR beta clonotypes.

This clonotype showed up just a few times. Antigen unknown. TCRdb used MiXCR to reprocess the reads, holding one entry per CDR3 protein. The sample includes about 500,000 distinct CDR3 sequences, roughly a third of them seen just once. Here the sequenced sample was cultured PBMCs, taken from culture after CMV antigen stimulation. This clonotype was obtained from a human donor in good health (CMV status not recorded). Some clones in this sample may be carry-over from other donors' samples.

In DNA form, the CDR3 reads TGTGCCAGCAGCCCCCCGGGACTCTCTGGAAACACCATATATTTT. It specifies CASSPPGLSGNTIYF. The V and J genes are TRBV14 and TRBJ1-3; TRBD1 is a possible D gene (5 bases). The CDR3 is 15 residues long. Germline assignment: CDR1 SGHDN and CDR2 FVKESK. V lost 4 bases and J 0 bases, leaving 10 bases between the germline ends. Drawing the rest from reference TRBV14 and TRBJ1-3, the complete variable domain is EAGVTQFPSHSVIEKGQTVTLRCDPISGHDNLYWYRRVMGKEIKFLLHFVKESKQDESGMPNNRFLAERTGGTYSTLKVQPAELEDSGVYFCASSPPGLSGNTIYFGEGSWLTVV.